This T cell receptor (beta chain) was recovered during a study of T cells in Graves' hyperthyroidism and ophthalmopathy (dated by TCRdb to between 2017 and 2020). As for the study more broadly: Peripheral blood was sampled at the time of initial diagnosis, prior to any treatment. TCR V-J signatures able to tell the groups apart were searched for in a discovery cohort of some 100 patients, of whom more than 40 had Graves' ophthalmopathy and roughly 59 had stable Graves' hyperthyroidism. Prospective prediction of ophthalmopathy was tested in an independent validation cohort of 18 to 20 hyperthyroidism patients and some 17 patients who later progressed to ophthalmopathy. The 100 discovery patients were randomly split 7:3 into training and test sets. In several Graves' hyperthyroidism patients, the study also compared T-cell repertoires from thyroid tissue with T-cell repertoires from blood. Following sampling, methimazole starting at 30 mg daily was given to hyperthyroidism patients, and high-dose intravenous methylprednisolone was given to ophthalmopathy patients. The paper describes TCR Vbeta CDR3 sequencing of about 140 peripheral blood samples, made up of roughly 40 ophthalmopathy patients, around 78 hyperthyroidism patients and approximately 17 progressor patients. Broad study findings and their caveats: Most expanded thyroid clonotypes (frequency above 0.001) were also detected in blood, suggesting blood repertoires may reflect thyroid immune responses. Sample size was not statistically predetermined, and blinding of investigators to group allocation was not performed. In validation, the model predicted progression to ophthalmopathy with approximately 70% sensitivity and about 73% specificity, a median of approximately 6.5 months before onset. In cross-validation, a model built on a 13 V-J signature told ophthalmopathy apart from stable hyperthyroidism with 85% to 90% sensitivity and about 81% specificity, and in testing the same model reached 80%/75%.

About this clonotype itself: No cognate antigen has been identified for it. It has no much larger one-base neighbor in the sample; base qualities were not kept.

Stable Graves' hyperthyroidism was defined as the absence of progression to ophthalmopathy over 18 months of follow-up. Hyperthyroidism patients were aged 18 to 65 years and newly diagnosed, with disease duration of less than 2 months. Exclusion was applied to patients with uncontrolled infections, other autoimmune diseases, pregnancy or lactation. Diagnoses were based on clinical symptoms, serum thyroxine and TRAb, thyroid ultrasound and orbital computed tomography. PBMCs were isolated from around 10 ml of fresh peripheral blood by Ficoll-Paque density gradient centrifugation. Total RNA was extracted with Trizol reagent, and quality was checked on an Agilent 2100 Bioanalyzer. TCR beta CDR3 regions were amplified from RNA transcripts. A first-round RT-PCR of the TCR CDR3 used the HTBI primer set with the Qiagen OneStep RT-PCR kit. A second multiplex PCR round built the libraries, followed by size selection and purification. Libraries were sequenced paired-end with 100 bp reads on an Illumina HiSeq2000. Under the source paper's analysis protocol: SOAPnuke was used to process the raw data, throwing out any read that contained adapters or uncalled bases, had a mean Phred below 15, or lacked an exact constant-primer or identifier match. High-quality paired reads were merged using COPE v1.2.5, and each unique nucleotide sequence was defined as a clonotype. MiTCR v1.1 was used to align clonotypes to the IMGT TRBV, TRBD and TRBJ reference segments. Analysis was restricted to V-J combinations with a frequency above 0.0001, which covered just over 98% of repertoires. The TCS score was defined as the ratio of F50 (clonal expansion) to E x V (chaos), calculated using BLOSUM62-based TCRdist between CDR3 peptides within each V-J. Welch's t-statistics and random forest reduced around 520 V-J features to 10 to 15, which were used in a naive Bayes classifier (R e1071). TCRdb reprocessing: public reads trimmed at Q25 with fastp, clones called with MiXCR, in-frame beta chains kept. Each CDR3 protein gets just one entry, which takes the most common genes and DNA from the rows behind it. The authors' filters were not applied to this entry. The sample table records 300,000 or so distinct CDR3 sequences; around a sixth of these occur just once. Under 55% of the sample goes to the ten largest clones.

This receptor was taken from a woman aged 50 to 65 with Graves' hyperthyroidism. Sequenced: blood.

The nucleotides are TGTGCCAGCAGCTCGGCGGGACAGGGGGACACCGGGGAGCTGTTTTTT. Its protein is CASSSAGQGDTGELFF. The V gene is TRBV5-6 and the J gene is TRBJ2-2; TRBD1 matches 11 bases in the middle. Germline trimming amounts to 3 bases on V and 3 bases on J, with 4 as the count of junction bases outside the gene matches. The CDR3 runs 16 residues from the cysteine to the phenylalanine. Only the CDR3 region is kept as DNA, spanning 48 bases read in frame from base 1. Based on the germline V gene, the CDR1 and CDR2 sequences are SGHDT and YYEEEE.